Each of the 5 T cell receptor beta chains below was sequenced from the same sample in a study of blood T cells in healthy people across ages. A second PCR, run for about 6 to 11 cycles, used a sample-barcoded 5' primer plus a J-beta primer mix. MiXCR was run by TCRdb on the 5' RACE reads, yielding one entry per CDR3 protein. The repertoire holds about 1.6 million distinct CDR3 sequences, with about 35% as singletons. Sequenced sample: blood. These receptors were taken from a woman under 40 in good health.

This clonotype was seen only a few times. V and J are TRBV9 and TRBJ2-7; D is unclear. The CDR3 runs to 15 residues. Germline V gene data show CDR1 as SGDLS and CDR2 as YYNGEE. The V end was cut by 0 bases, the J end by 0 bases, with 10 bases between. Written as DNA, the CDR3 is TGTGCCAGCAGCGTAGACGTGACGGTCTCCTACGAGCAGTACTTC. Translating it yields CASSVDVTVSYEQYF.

This clonotype has only a few counts. It may be a read error: a sequence one base away is much more abundant. The chain employs TRBV5-1 and TRBJ2-6, with D possibly TRBD1 on 5 matching bases. The CDR3 runs 14 residues. Germline V CDR1 and CDR2: SGHRS, YFSETQ. The chain's CDR3 is CASGVSFGANVRTF. For the CDR3, the DNA is TGCGCCAGCGGCGTTAGCTTTGGGGCCAACGTCCGGACTTTC.

The chain links TRBV24-1 to TRBJ2-5; TRBD2 might be the D (6 bases). This CDR3 has 13 amino acids. V shed 4 bases and J shed 3 bases, with 8 bases lying between them. Germline V gene sequence: CDR1 KGHDR, CDR2 SFDVKD. CDR3 in amino acids: CATSEGGEETQYF. The CDR3 DNA reads as TGTGCCACCAGTGAGGGGGGTGAAGAGACCCAGTACTTC.

This clonotype was detected a few times. The chain carries TRBV2 and TRBJ2-2; 7 positions agree with TRBD1. Germline V gene data show CDR1 as SNHLY and CDR2 as FYNNEI. With V trimmed by 10 bases and J by 3 bases, 8 bases remained unmatched. CDR3 length equals 14 residues. The CDR3, as DNA: TGTGCCACCAAGGGGGACAGCGACACCGGGGAGCTGTTTTTT. Protein product: CATKGDSDTGELFF. The whole variable domain, remainder taken from reference TRBV2 and TRBJ2-2, is EPEVTQTPSHQVTQMGQEVILRCVPISNHLYFYWYRQILGQKVEFLVSFYNNEISEKSEIFDDQFSVERPDGSNFTLKIRSTKLEDSAMYFCATKGDSDTGELFFGEGSRLTVL.

This clonotype was seen only a few times. The chain links TRBV30 to TRBJ1-1; D may be TRBD1 (6 bases). The ends were cut back, 0 bases at V and 4 bases at J, with 12 bases in the middle. Looked up from germline, CDR1 is GTSNPN and CDR2 is SVGIG (reference sequence). CDR3 size: 14 residues. The CDR3 DNA reads TGTGCCTGGAGTGTAGGGGGTCCTGGCACTGAAGCTTTCTTT. Protein product: CAWSVGGPGTEAFF.